The next 30 T cell receptor beta chains were all read from a single sample in a study of blood T cells in healthy people across ages. Primed by a sample-barcoded 5' primer and a J-beta primer mix, a second PCR proceeded for 7 to 11 cycles. Each CDR3 protein gets one entry after TCRdb re-called the 5' RACE reads with MiXCR. The data hold 1.5 million to 2 million distinct CDR3 sequences, with roughly two fifths observed a single time. Sequences were obtained from blood. These receptors all stem from a human donor in good health.

CDR3 DNA sequence: TGTGCCAGCAGTGAAATTAGAACATTTAGCACAGATACGCAGTATTTT. It yields the protein CASSEIRTFSTDTQYF. The V gene is TRBV12-3 or TRBV12-4, the J gene TRBJ2-3; D is unclear. This CDR3 contains 16 residues. Trimming removed 5 bases at V and 0 bases at J, with 15 bases between.

This clonotype was counted a few times. CDR3 region: CSAADREGYQPQHF. The CDR3 nucleotides are TGCAGTGCTGCGGACAGGGAAGGATATCAGCCCCAGCATTTT. V usage is TRBV20-1 and J usage is TRBJ1-5; 8 nucleotides line up with TRBD1. V shed 5 bases, J shed 5 bases, and the junction held 8 bases outside the gene matches. From germline, CDR1 is DFQATT and CDR2 SNEGSKA (reference sequence). The CDR3 runs to 14 residues.

This clonotype was counted at least ten times. V is TRBV15 and J is TRBJ2-6; 9 bases map to TRBD1. The CDR3 loop spans 16 amino acids. The trim removed 7 bases at V and 1 base at J, leaving 5 bases unmatched. Germline lookup yields CDR1 LNHNV and CDR2 YYDKDF (reference sequence). CDR3 nucleotides: TGTGCCACCAATCCGGACAGGGGTTCTGGGGCCAACGTCCTGACTTTC. This codes for CATNPDRGSGANVLTF. The whole variable domain, filled in from reference TRBV15 and TRBJ2-6, reads DAMVIQNPRYQVTQFGKPVTLSCSQTLNHNVMYWYQQKSSQAPKLLFHYYDKDFNNEADTPDNFQSRRPNTSFCFLDIRSPGLGDTAMYLCATNPDRGSGANVLTFGAGSRLTVL.

Of note for this clonotype: A junction boundary mismatches the germline segment, possibly from a read error. The rearrangement links TRBV4-3 to TRBJ2-7; 9 bases agree with TRBD1. The CDR3 covers 16 residues. The germline V gene has CDR1 LGHNA and CDR2 YSLEER. CDR3 sequence (DNA): TGCGTCAGCAGCCCCCGCTACGGGACAGGGAACTACGAGCAGTACTTC. Translating it yields CVSSPRYGTGNYEQYF.

There are a few counts of this clonotype. The rearrangement uses TRBV28 and TRBJ2-3; D remains ambiguous. V dropped 3 bases and J dropped 1 base, with 11 bases sitting between them. CDR3 length equals 15 residues. The V gene's germline CDR1 is MDHEN and CDR2 SYDVKM. The CDR3 is CASSLGKQGTDTQYF. CDR3 DNA: TGTGCCAGCAGTTTGGGGAAACAAGGCACAGATACGCAGTATTTT.

This clonotype was seen ten or more times. The genes are TRBV12-3 or TRBV12-4 and TRBJ1-1; no definite D call. The germline V and J ends were trimmed by 2 bases and 3 bases, with 7 bases remaining between them. The CDR3 is 13 residues long. CDR3 sequence (DNA): TGTGCCAGCAGTTTAAGCTCGGACACTGAAGCTTTCTTT. It codes for CASSLSSDTEAFF.

As for this clonotype: With a much larger clone just one base away, this may be a read error. V and J are TRBV7-2 and TRBJ2-5, with a possible D match to TRBD2 (5 bases). Per germline, CDR1 SGHTA and CDR2 FQGNSA. Trimming removed 5 bases at V and 4 bases at J, with 23 bases between. The CDR3 has 17 amino acids. The CDR3 DNA follows: TGTGCCAGCAGCATATTCCCCCGGGGTCCCGTAGGAGAGACCCAGTACTTC. Translation gives CASSIFPRGPVGETQYF.

The chain recombines TRBV27 with TRBJ2-7, with D unresolved. There are 13 residues in the CDR3. V dropped 5 bases and J dropped 7 bases, with 15 bases sitting between them. In germline, CDR1 is MNHEY, CDR2 SMNVEV (reference sequence). The CDR3 DNA reads TGTGCCAGCAGTCGTGGATCGGCGAATGAGCAGTACTTC. Residues: CASSRGSANEQYF.

There are a few counts of this clonotype. The V gene is TRBV29-1, the J gene TRBJ1-2, with 7 positions matching TRBD1. Germline CDR1 is SQVTM and CDR2 is ANQGSEA. The CDR3 totals 12 residues. V gave up 5 bases and J gave up 3 bases; unmatched junction bases: 3. The CDR3, as DNA: TGCAGCGTTAAGGGGACAGACTATGGCTACACCTTC. Translating it yields CSVKGTDYGYTF.

This clonotype was recorded a few times. In DNA form, the CDR3 reads TGTGCCAGCAGCCAAGAGACCCACCCCCAAGAGACCCAGTACTTC. It yields the protein CASSQETHPQETQYF. This chain connects TRBV3-1 to TRBJ2-5; D gene uncertain. The germline V and J ends were trimmed by 0 bases and 1 base, with 9 bases remaining between them. The CDR3 consists of 15 residues. From germline, CDR1 is LGHDT and CDR2 YNNKEL (reference sequence).

This clonotype was recorded a few times. The rearrangement uses TRBV6-5 and TRBJ2-7, with 7 bases lining up with TRBD1. From germline, CDR1 is MNHEY and CDR2 SVGAGI. This CDR3 is built from 14 residues. V lost 6 bases, J lost 2 bases, and 7 bases stayed unmatched. The CDR3 nucleotides are TGTGCCAGCAGGAAGAGGGACAGCACCTACGAGCAGTACTTC. This gives the protein CASRKRDSTYEQYF.

This clonotype came up many times. The V and J genes are TRBV7-2 and TRBJ1-1; D call uncertain. This CDR3 is built from 12 residues. CDR1 is SGHTA and CDR2 is FQGNSA in the germline V gene. The V end was cut by 3 bases, the J end by 2 bases, with 4 bases between. The CDR3: CASSFYNTEAFF. CDR3 nucleotides: TGTGCCAGCAGCTTTTATAACACTGAAGCTTTCTTT. Full variable domain (remainder filled in from reference TRBV7-2 and TRBJ1-1): GAGVSQSPSNKVTEKGKDVELRCDPISGHTALYWYRQSLGQGLEFLIYFQGNSAPDKSGLPSDRFSAERTGGSVSTLTIQRTQQEDSAVYLCASSFYNTEAFFGQGTRLTVV.

This clonotype was seen ten or more times. This chain uses TRBV7-2 with TRBJ2-7; D remains ambiguous. Germline-derived CDR1 and CDR2 are SGHTA and FQGNSA. The length of the CDR3 is 12 residues. V was cut by 4 bases and J by 0 bases, with 4 bases left in between. The CDR3 coding sequence is TGTGCCAGCAGCTCCTACTCCTACGAGCAGTACTTC. Translated, it gives CASSSYSYEQYF.

V is TRBV30 and J is TRBJ1-5; no reliable D call. The CDR3 has 13 amino acids. Germline CDR1 and CDR2: GTSNPN and SVGIG (reference sequence). V dropped 1 base and J dropped 5 bases, with 9 bases sitting between them. CDR3 DNA sequence: TGTGCCTGGAGTGCCCCTGGGTATCAGCCCCAGCATTTT. This codes for CAWSAPGYQPQHF. Based on the CDR3 plus reference TRBV30 and TRBJ1-5, the full variable domain is SQTIHQWPATLVQPVGSPLSLECTVEGTSNPNLYWYRQAAGRGLQLLFYSVGIGQISSEVPQNLSASRPQDRQFILSSKKLLLSDSGFYLCAWSAPGYQPQHFGDGTRLSIL.

The gene calls are TRBV20-1 and TRBJ2-5; 10 bases fit TRBD1. The CDR3 extends over 16 amino acids. Germline CDR1 and CDR2: DFQATT and SNEGSKA (reference sequence). Trimming took 4 bases from V and 4 from J; bases not matched to a gene: 12. CDR3 bases: TGCAGTGCTACCCACCCGGGACAGGGGAGTGGAGAGACCCAGTACTTC. Protein sequence: CSATHPGQGSGETQYF.

As to this clonotype: Given a much more abundant clone one base away, this may be a read error. The V and J genes are TRBV20-1 and TRBJ1-2; weak D call: TRBD1 (5 bases). The CDR3 covers 13 residues. Germline CDR1 is DFQATT and CDR2 is SNEGSKA (reference sequence). The CDR3 reads CSARNGGDYGYIF. DNA of the CDR3: TGCAGTGCTAGAAACGGGGGTGACTATGGCTACATCTTC.

The chain couples TRBV20-1 to TRBJ1-1; no definite D call. Germline V gene sequence: CDR1 DFQATT, CDR2 SNEGSKA (reference sequence). CDR3 length: 13 amino acids. Trimming shortened V by 6 bases and J by 0 bases, and 11 bases separated the two germline ends. This CDR3 reads CSAPQKVNTEAFF. The CDR3 DNA reads as TGCAGTGCACCGCAAAAGGTGAACACTGAAGCTTTCTTT.

V is TRBV4-1 and J is TRBJ1-5, with D unresolved. V was shortened by 4 bases and J by 1 base, with 11 bases between the two germline ends. Germline CDR1 MGHRA, CDR2 YSYEKL. This CDR3 is 15 amino acids long. This chain's CDR3 is CASSPSEQSNQPQHF. CDR3 nucleotide sequence: TGCGCCAGCAGCCCGAGCGAACAGAGCAATCAGCCCCAGCATTTT.

This clonotype appeared once. This chain links TRBV24-1 with TRBJ2-1; 8 nucleotides match TRBD1. V shed 2 bases, J shed 6 bases, and the junction held 5 bases outside the gene matches. CDR1 KGHDR and CDR2 SFDVKD come from the germline V gene. This CDR3 spans 15 amino acids. CDR3 in DNA: TGTGCCACCAGTGATTCACCAGACAGGGGCAATGAGCAGTTCTTC. Translated: CATSDSPDRGNEQFF.

The chain has TRBV11-2 and TRBJ2-4; unclear D gene. Germline CDR1 and CDR2: SGHAT and FQNNGV. With 7 bases removed from V and 0 bases from J, the gap between germline ends came to 7 bases. The CDR3 totals 13 residues. The CDR3 spells CASTPLAKNIQYF. CDR3 nucleotide sequence: TGTGCCAGCACGCCCTTAGCCAAAAACATTCAGTACTTC.

This chain joins TRBV7-3 and TRBJ2-1; the D is unclear. There are 15 residues in the CDR3. Per the germline V gene, CDR1 is SGHTA and CDR2 is FQGTGA. The V end was cut by 4 bases, the J end by 4 bases, with 14 bases between. CDR3 region: CASSSSWTLYNEQFF. DNA of the CDR3: TGTGCCAGCAGCTCCTCATGGACCCTTTACAATGAGCAGTTCTTC. Complete variable domain (other parts from reference TRBV7-3 and TRBJ2-1): GAGVSQTPSNKVTEKGKYVELRCDPISGHTALYWYRQSLGQGPEFLIYFQGTGAADDSGLPNDRFFAVRPEGSVSTLKIQRTERGDSAVYLCASSSSWTLYNEQFFGPGTRLTVL.

A few counts support this clonotype. The rearrangement links TRBV28 to TRBJ1-2; no definite D call. The germline V gene encodes CDR1 MDHEN and CDR2 SYDVKM. The CDR3 extends over 16 amino acids. V lost 5 bases and J lost 0, with 16 bases in between. Written as DNA, the CDR3 is TGTGCCAGCAGTCCACTGTTGGAGGAATCTAACTATGGCTACACCTTC. It encodes CASSPLLEESNYGYTF.

This chain uses TRBV5-1 with TRBJ2-6; perhaps D is TRBD1 or TRBD2 (5 bases each). The CDR3 covers 17 residues. The V end lost 0 bases, the J end lost 0 bases, and 10 bases lay between the germline ends. Germline V lookup: CDR1 SGHRS, CDR2 YFSETQ. CDR3 in DNA: TGCGCCAGCAGCTTGGGGGACCGGAGCTCTGGGGCCAACGTCCTGACTTTC. This encodes CASSLGDRSSGANVLTF.

The chain couples TRBV6-5 to TRBJ1-2; weak D call: TRBD1 (5 bases). Between the trimmed V and J ends, which lost 4 bases and 4 bases, there was a span of 13 bases. From germline, CDR1 is MNHEY and CDR2 SVGAGI. The CDR3 runs to 14 residues. CDR3 in amino acids: CASSWQGDAYGYTF. The CDR3 bases are TGTGCCAGCAGTTGGCAGGGAGACGCCTATGGCTACACCTTC.

This clonotype was recorded at least ten times. The genes are TRBV12-3 or TRBV12-4 and TRBJ1-2; no definite D call. The V gene lost 3 bases and the J gene lost 12 bases, with 11 bases spanning the gap. The CDR3 has 11 amino acids. In nucleotides, the CDR3 is TGTGCCAGCAGTTTTGGGTCCGGCCACACCTTC. Its protein product is CASSFGSGHTF.

The chain links TRBV7-2 to TRBJ2-1; D not certain. The CDR3 sequence is 14 residues long. Germline V gene data show CDR1 as SGHTA and CDR2 as FQGNSA. V shed 2 bases and J shed 10 bases, with 15 bases lying between them. CDR3 coding DNA: TGTGCCAGCAGCTTACTGGCGGCAACGACGGAGCAGTTCTTC. It specifies CASSLLAATTEQFF.

V usage is TRBV6-2 or TRBV6-3 and J usage is TRBJ2-1; TRBD1 matches 12 bases. This CDR3 has 16 amino acids. After removal of 4 bases from V and 3 bases from J, the junction contained 4 bases not matched to a gene. Per the germline V gene, CDR1 is MNHEY and CDR2 is SVGEGT. The CDR3 protein is CASSSGTGGIYNEQFF. CDR3 DNA: TGTGCCAGCAGTTCAGGGACAGGGGGCATCTACAATGAGCAGTTCTTC.

This clonotype showed up just a few times. This sequence joins TRBV7-2 and TRBJ2-3; 9 positions match TRBD2. Trimming cost V 5 bases and J 1 base; bases outside gene matches: 4. The CDR3 is 15 amino acids. From germline, CDR1 is SGHTA and CDR2 FQGNSA. The DNA of the CDR3 is TGTGCCAGCAGCCGACAGCGGGGGGGCACAGATACGCAGTATTTT. Translated: CASSRQRGGTDTQYF.

This clonotype was counted only a few times. The genes are TRBV29-1 and TRBJ2-3; D possibly corresponds to TRBD2 (7 bases). Trimming removed 3 bases from V and 2 bases from J, with 18 bases in between. There are 16 residues in the CDR3. Germline CDR1 is SQVTM and CDR2 is ANQGSEA. In nucleotides, the CDR3 is TGCAGCGTTGAGGGAACGGACAGCGGGGACACAGATACGCAGTATTTT. Translation: CSVEGTDSGDTDTQYF.

This chain connects TRBV5-1 to TRBJ2-1; no definite D call. Trimming left V 1 base short and J 6 bases short, with 11 bases between. The germline V gene has CDR1 SGHRS and CDR2 YFSETQ. The CDR3 consists of 14 residues. The CDR3 loop is CASSLMSPSNEQFF. The CDR3 nucleotides are TGCGCCAGCAGCTTGATGAGTCCTTCCAATGAGCAGTTCTTC.